Presented here are 12 T cell receptor beta chains from one specimen sequenced in a study of glioma-infiltrating T cells. TCR alpha and beta CDR3 regions were amplified from RNA using iRepertoire nested multiplex PCR. TCRdb re-analysed the multiplex PCR reads in MiXCR, keeping a single row per CDR3 protein. This table holds approximately 130,000 distinct CDR3 sequences, approximately 26% found once. The sample comprised glioma tissue, nonneoplastic brain tissue, or PBMCs (not recorded which). The source of these receptors is a human donor with low-grade glioma or glioblastoma, undergoing nonglioma brain surgery, or in good health (not recorded which).

CDR3 sequence: CASSVGGGDEQFF. CDR3 coding DNA: TGTGCCAGCAGCGTGGGGGGCGGCGATGAGCAGTTCTTC. The V call is TRBV9, the J call TRBJ2-1, with D possibly called TRBD1 or TRBD2 (6 bases each). The V and J ends lost 2 bases and 8 bases respectively, with 11 bases between them. Germline V gives CDR1 SGDLS, CDR2 YYNGEE. The CDR3 totals 13 residues.

This clonotype has ten or more counts. The rearrangement links TRBV6-1 to TRBJ2-2; D may be TRBD1 (6 bases). Trimming took 8 bases from V and 4 from J, leaving 11 bases between them. This CDR3 contains 13 residues. CDR1 is MNHNS and CDR2 is SASEGT in the germline V gene. The DNA of the CDR3 is TGTGCCAGCCAGACAGGATTCACCGGGGAGCTGTTTTTT. It is translated as CASQTGFTGELFF.

The chain links TRBV5-4 to TRBJ2-7, with 8 bases lining up with TRBD2. Germline CDR1 SGHNT, CDR2 YYREEE (reference sequence). This CDR3 is built from 13 residues. CDR3 amino acids: CASSLFGGAGKDV. CDR3 in DNA: TGTGCCAGCAGCTTGTTCGGGGGGGCGGGTAAGGACGTC.

This clonotype was seen only once. The J gene is TRBJ2-7, the V gene TRBV18, with D unresolved. Germline assignment: CDR1 KGHSH and CDR2 LQKENI. V lost 6 bases to trimming and J lost 0 bases, with 21 bases between them. The CDR3 loop spans 17 amino acids. CDR3 sequence reads: CASSPRAGDLSSYEQYV. The CDR3 DNA reads as TGTGCCAGCTCGCCTCGGGCCGGCGACCTTAGCTCCTACGAGCAGTACGTC.

As for this clonotype: A much larger clone lies one base from this, so it may be a read error. The V call is TRBV2, the J call TRBJ1-6, with TRBD1 as a possible D gene (6 bases). The CDR3 is 13 residues long. CDR1 and CDR2 (germline): SNHLY, FYNNEI. V was clipped by 7 bases and J by 5 bases, with 9 bases between them. CDR3 nucleotide sequence: TGTGCCAGCATGGACAGCAATAATTCACCCCTCCACTTT. As protein: CASMDSNNSPLHF.

The chain joins TRBV20-1 to TRBJ2-1; TRBD2 aligns across 9 bases. V lost 0 bases, J lost 13 bases, and 13 bases stayed unmatched. Germline-derived CDR1 and CDR2 are DFQATT and SNEGSKA (reference sequence). This CDR3 is built from 15 residues. CDR3 sequence: CSARDGTSNQHTQFF. The CDR3 coding sequence is TGCAGTGCTAGAGATGGGACTAGCAATCAGCACACACAGTTCTTC.

The V call is TRBV6-1, the J call TRBJ2-7, with D perhaps TRBD2 (6 bases). The CDR3 contains 16 residues. CDR1 and CDR2 from the germline V gene are MNHNS and SASEGT. V gave up 8 bases and J gave up 3 bases, with 23 bases separating them. The DNA of the CDR3 is TGTGCCAGCGGTCCGGTGGATAGCGGATACCTCTACGAGCAGTACGTC. This gives the protein CASGPVDSGYLYEQYV.

This clonotype has just a few counts. V is TRBV20-1 and J is TRBJ1-3, with a possible D match to TRBD1 (5 bases). The CDR3 extends over 15 amino acids. Per the germline V gene, CDR1 is DFQATT and CDR2 is SNEGSKA (reference sequence). V lost 7 bases to trimming and J lost 4 bases, with 20 bases between them. In DNA, the CDR3 is TGCAGTGGCTGGTCCCCTCGGGGGTCCGGAAACACCATATATTTT. This gives the protein CSGWSPRGSGNTIYF.

The chain recombines TRBV27 with TRBJ1-4; D may be TRBD1 (5 bases). The V end lost 6 bases, the J end lost 5 bases, and 16 bases lay between the germline ends. Germline V gives CDR1 MNHEY, CDR2 SMNVEV (reference sequence). The CDR3 sequence is 15 residues long. The CDR3 DNA reads TGTGCCAGCAGCCTCCGGGGCAGGAGGAATGAAAAACTGTTTTTT. It encodes CASSLRGRRNEKLFF.

This clonotype came up a few times. The genes are TRBV2 and TRBJ2-3; 13 bases are a match to TRBD2. The CDR3 consists of 15 residues. In germline, CDR1 is SNHLY, CDR2 FYNNEI. The V gene end was trimmed by 6 bases and the J gene end by 3 bases; junction bases not matched to a gene: 3. CDR3 amino acids: CASRMGLAGTDTQYF. In DNA, the CDR3 is TGTGCCAGCAGGATGGGACTAGCGGGGACAGATACGCAGTATTTT. The whole variable domain, filled in from reference TRBV2 and TRBJ2-3, reads EPEVTQTPSHQVTQMGQEVILRCVPISNHLYFYWYRQILGQKVEFLVSFYNNEISEKSEIFDDQFSVERPDGSNFTLKIRSTKLEDSAMYFCASRMGLAGTDTQYFGPGTRLTVL.

V usage is TRBV19 and J usage is TRBJ2-7; TRBD1 agrees at 10 bases. Unmatched junction bases numbered 7, after V lost 4 bases and J lost 4 bases. The germline V gene encodes CDR1 LNHDA and CDR2 SQIVND (reference sequence). The CDR3 has 15 residues. The CDR3 DNA follows: TGTGCCAGTAGTACCGGGACAGGGGTCTTTTACGAGCAGTACGTC. Translating gives CASSTGTGVFYEQYV.

In DNA form, the CDR3 reads TGTGCCACCAGTGATGAGCCTAGCGGGTCCCACAATGAGCAGTTCTTC. Amino acid sequence: CATSDEPSGSHNEQFF. The rearrangement links TRBV24-1 to TRBJ2-1; 8 nucleotides line up with TRBD2. CDR1 is KGHDR, CDR2 SFDVKD, per germline. V lost 3 bases and J lost 5; bases outside the gene matches: 8. The CDR3 has 16 residues.